These 27 T cell receptor beta chains originate from one sample sequenced in a study of cytomegalovirus exposure and HLA in healthy donors (dated by TCRdb to 2017 to 2019). The library was made by the immunoSEQ multiplex PCR assay. A mixture of 60 forward primers for TCR Vbeta segments and 13 reverse primers for TCR Jbeta segments was used in the multiplex PCR. Sourced from immuneACCESS, this table was stored by TCRdb with only in-frame sequences that have V and J called. A share of the clones is absent; for the studies checked, an unresolved V gene accounts for under half, and the remainder has no known explanation. The sample data list approximately 120,000 clones, and around 80% of these were observed just once. The top ten clonotypes cover approximately 2% of the sample. Material for sequencing was PBMCs. The source of these receptors is a man between 45 and 60 years old in good health and CMV-seronegative.

The sample holds a few counts of this clone. The chain is built from TRBV7-2 and TRBJ2-5, with TRBD1 as a possible D gene (6 bases). Trimming removed 1 base from V and 4 bases from J, with 10 bases in between. CDR3 length: 14 amino acids. In germline, CDR1 is SGHTA, CDR2 FQGNSA. CDR3 coding DNA: TGTGCCAGCAGCTTAGGCCCAGGGGCAGAGACCCAGTACTTC. Its protein product is CASSLGPGAETQYF.

The CDR3 loop is CASSYRVSNEQFF. The CDR3 DNA is TGTGCCAGCAGTTATCGGGTCAGCAATGAGCAGTTCTTC. The J gene is TRBJ2-1, the V gene TRBV27; D is undetermined. The germline gives CDR1 MNHEY, CDR2 SMNVEV (reference sequence). CDR3 length: 13 residues. Trimming stripped 4 bases from V and 6 bases from J, with 10 bases between.

This clone has a single count. In nucleotides, the CDR3 is TGTGCCAGCAGTTTGGTTAGCGGGGTTGCAGATACGCAGTATTTT. The encoded protein is CASSLVSGVADTQYF. The rearrangement links TRBV27 to TRBJ2-3, with 8 bases identical to TRBD2. V lost 3 bases and J lost 4; bases outside the gene matches: 6. The germline gives CDR1 MNHEY, CDR2 SMNVEV (reference sequence). This CDR3 contains 15 residues.

This clone has more than one count but fewer than ten. The chain joins TRBV5-1 to TRBJ1-4, with TRBD1 identical over 10 bases. Germline CDR1 SGHRS, CDR2 YFSETQ. This CDR3 is built from 16 residues. V lost 2 bases, J lost 7 bases, and 8 bases stayed unmatched. This CDR3 reads CASSLSAGTGVEKLFF. The CDR3 DNA follows: TGCGCCAGCAGCTTATCGGCCGGGACAGGGGTTGAAAAACTGTTTTTT.

V is TRBV7-9 and J is TRBJ2-7, with D possibly TRBD1 on 6 matching bases. This CDR3 spans 14 amino acids. V was pared by 2 bases and J by 0 bases, with 8 bases between. Germline V gene sequence: CDR1 SEHNR, CDR2 FQNEAQ (reference sequence). The CDR3 sequence is CASSLTGSSYEQYV. The CDR3 region has the DNA TGTGCCAGCAGCTTAACAGGGAGCTCCTACGAGCAGTACGTC.

The genes are TRBV19 and TRBJ2-7; D is possibly TRBD1 (6 bases). The CDR3 runs 13 residues. Per the germline V gene, CDR1 is LNHDA and CDR2 is SQIVND (reference sequence). Trimming pared 8 bases from V and 1 base from J, leaving 12 bases between. The CDR3 protein is CASEGGPSYEQYF. CDR3 nucleotides: TGTGCCAGTGAAGGGGGACCATCCTACGAGCAGTACTTC.

The chain couples TRBV30 to TRBJ1-1, with D tentatively TRBD1 (6 bases). Germline lookup yields CDR1 GTSNPN and CDR2 SVGIG (reference sequence). V was clipped by 3 bases and J by 2 bases, with 10 bases between them. This CDR3 is 13 amino acids long. The CDR3 sequence: CAWSQGFNTEAFF. The CDR3 DNA is TGTGCCTGGAGCCAGGGGTTTAACACTGAAGCTTTCTTT.

The chain has TRBV18 and TRBJ1-3; D is possibly TRBD1 (5 bases). CDR3 length: 14 residues. Trimming left V 3 bases short and J 4 bases short, with 10 bases between. Per germline, CDR1 KGHSH and CDR2 LQKENI. The CDR3 sequence: CASSPPGHGNTIYF. As DNA, the CDR3 is TGTGCCAGCTCACCGCCAGGGCACGGAAACACCATATATTTT.

Concerning this clone: One end of the junction does not line up with germline, which may come from a read error. This chain links TRBV7-9 with TRBJ1-3, with unresolved D. The CDR3 is 14 residues long. Germline values: CDR1 SEHNR, CDR2 FQNEAQ (reference sequence). The CDR3 loop is CSSSLQYSGNTIYF. In nucleotides, the CDR3 is TGTTCCAGCAGCTTACAGTACTCTGGAAACACCATATATTTT.

The chain recombines TRBV6-4 with TRBJ2-2, with D possibly matching TRBD1 (6 bases). This CDR3 is 14 amino acids long. Per germline, CDR1 MRHNA and CDR2 SNTAGT. V lost 4 bases to trimming and J lost 4 bases, with 10 bases between them. CDR3 in DNA: TGTGCCAGCAGTGCGGACAGTGCCACCGGGGAGCTGTTTTTT. It is translated as CASSADSATGELFF.

This clone is a singleton in its sample. The genes are TRBV7-9 and TRBJ2-3; no firm D call. V was cut by 6 bases and J by 1 base, with 14 bases left in between. The germline CDR1 and CDR2 sequences are SEHNR and FQNEAQ (reference sequence). The CDR3 totals 15 residues. CDR3 protein: CASSYLLSGTDTQYF. CDR3 coding DNA: TGTGCCAGCAGTTATCTCCTGTCGGGCACAGATACGCAGTATTTT.

The V call is TRBV5-4, the J call TRBJ2-5, with D uncertain. Trimming left V 0 bases short and J 4 bases short, with 10 bases between. Germline V CDR1 and CDR2: SGHNT, YYREEE (reference sequence). The CDR3 totals 14 residues. The CDR3 loop is CASSLGAVLETQYF. The CDR3 nucleotides are TGTGCCAGCAGCTTGGGGGCCGTCTTAGAGACCCAGTACTTC.

As DNA, the CDR3 is TGTGCCAGCAGCCCCAGAGGGTACCAAACCTACGAGCAGTACGTC. This gives the protein CASSPRGYQTYEQYV. The chain employs TRBV28 and TRBJ2-7; D possibly corresponds to TRBD2 (5 bases). From germline, CDR1 is MDHEN and CDR2 SYDVKM. There are 15 residues in the CDR3. V was cut by 6 bases and J by 2 bases, with 17 bases left in between.

The sample holds a few counts of this clone. V is TRBV29-1 and J is TRBJ2-1; 8 bases line up with TRBD1. Germline CDR1 is SQVTM and CDR2 is ANQGSEA. The J segment lost 16 bases and the V segment lost 8 bases, leaving 13 bases of the junction unmatched. The length of the CDR3 is 11 residues. The CDR3 is CSIRRDRRRFF. Written as DNA, the CDR3 is TGCAGCATCCGCCGGGACAGGCGGAGATTCTTC.

This clone was counted only a few times. J is TRBJ1-2 and V is TRBV4-2; TRBD1 agrees at 10 bases. Trimming cost V 4 bases and J 3 bases; bases outside gene matches: 8. The CDR3 totals 16 residues. Germline V gene sequence: CDR1 LGHNA, CDR2 YNFKEQ. The CDR3 DNA sequence: TGTGCCAGCAGCCCAGCACGAGGACAGGGGGACTATGGCTACACCTTC. This encodes CASSPARGQGDYGYTF.

The V call is TRBV2, the J call TRBJ2-7; TRBD1 aligns across 8 bases. The CDR3 runs to 12 residues. From germline, CDR1 is SNHLY and CDR2 FYNNEI. The CDR3 bases are TGTGCCAGCTCAGAGGGGGCACAGGGGGTCGTGGTC. Translating it yields CASSEGAQGVVV.

The V call is TRBV5-4, the J call TRBJ2-3; tentatively, D is TRBD1 (6 bases). V lost 0 bases to trimming and J lost 0 bases, with 8 bases between them. The CDR3 is 15 residues long. From germline, CDR1 is SGHNT and CDR2 YYREEE (reference sequence). DNA for the CDR3: TGTGCCAGCAGCTTGGACAGGGCTAGCACAGATACGCAGTATTTT. Protein: CASSLDRASTDTQYF.

The rearrangement links TRBV5-1 to TRBJ1-3, with D possibly matching TRBD1 (6 bases). This CDR3 contains 15 residues. Germline V gives CDR1 SGHRS, CDR2 YFSETQ. The ends were cut back, 0 bases at V and 2 bases at J, with 9 bases in the middle. The CDR3 sequence is CASSLVGTPGNTIYF. For the CDR3, the DNA is TGCGCCAGCAGCTTGGTCGGGACACCTGGAAACACCATATATTTT.

The rearrangement links TRBV29-1 to TRBJ2-5; D possibly corresponds to TRBD1 (6 bases). This CDR3 has 16 amino acids. Trimming left V 1 base short and J 5 bases short, with 20 bases between. CDR1 and CDR2 (germline): SQVTM, ANQGSEA. The CDR3 DNA sequence: TGCAGCGTTGAAGGTGCAGGGGTTTTGAAGTGGGAGACCCAGTACTTC. This encodes CSVEGAGVLKWETQYF. Variable domain in full (rest from reference TRBV29-1 and TRBJ2-5): SAVISQKPSRDICQRGTSLTIQCQVDSQVTMMFWYRQQPGQSLTLIATANQGSEATYESGFVIDKFPISRPNLTFSTLTVSNMSPEDSSIYLCSVEGAGVLKWETQYFGPGTRLLVL.

The V gene is TRBV6-6, the J gene TRBJ2-7; tentatively, D is TRBD1 (5 bases). Between the trimmed V and J ends, which lost 6 bases and 5 bases, there was a span of 23 bases. This CDR3 contains 16 residues. In germline, CDR1 is MNHNY, CDR2 SVGAGI (reference sequence). CDR3 sequence: CASSQPSGPSGNEQYF. CDR3 nucleotides: TGTGCCAGCAGCCAACCTTCGGGCCCATCAGGGAACGAGCAGTACTTC.

V is TRBV19 and J is TRBJ2-1; D might be TRBD2 (6 bases). The CDR3 has 15 residues. V lost 6 bases and J 0 bases, leaving 12 bases between the germline ends. Germline CDR1 and CDR2: LNHDA and SQIVND (reference sequence). CDR3 region: CASSRGGDSYNEQFF. The CDR3 DNA reads as TGTGCCAGTAGCCGGGGAGGTGACTCCTACAATGAGCAGTTCTTC.

The chain recombines TRBV5-1 with TRBJ2-5; 8 positions agree with TRBD2. Germline values: CDR1 SGHRS, CDR2 YFSETQ. Unmatched junction bases numbered 4, after V lost 0 bases and J lost 3 bases. This CDR3 is built from 15 residues. CDR3 bases: TGCGCCAGCAGCTTGGTGCCAGCGGGGGAAGAGACCCAGTACTTC. Encoded protein: CASSLVPAGEETQYF.

The chain is built from TRBV2 and TRBJ2-2; TRBD1 agrees at 8 bases. With V trimmed by 4 bases and J by 2 bases, 12 bases remained unmatched. The CDR3 extends over 18 amino acids. Germline loops: CDR1 SNHLY, CDR2 FYNNEI. The CDR3 protein is CASSAWQTGTGNTGELFF. DNA for the CDR3: TGTGCCAGCAGTGCCTGGCAAACCGGGACAGGAAACACCGGGGAGCTGTTTTTT.

This clone was seen a few times. J is TRBJ1-1 and V is TRBV5-1; 9 bases are a match to TRBD1. CDR3 length: 16 residues. J gave up 1 base and V 0 bases, and 4 bases lay outside the gene matches. Germline CDR1 and CDR2: SGHRS and YFSETQ. The CDR3 sequence: CASSLARQGGNTEAFF. The CDR3 nucleotides read TGCGCCAGCAGCTTGGCAAGACAGGGGGGGAACACTGAAGCTTTCTTT.

The chain couples TRBV6-1 to TRBJ2-5; 7 bases map to TRBD1. The V segment lost 6 bases and the J segment 5 bases; nucleotides outside the gene matches: 9. Looked up from germline, CDR1 is MNHNS and CDR2 is SASEGT. This CDR3 region has 14 residues. CDR3 sequence (DNA): TGTGCCAGCAGCCATCCACAGGGGTGGGAGACCCAGTACTTC. Amino acid sequence: CASSHPQGWETQYF.

Remarks on this clone: Its ends do not fully match the called genes, so a read error is possible. CDR3 sequence: CSSSPWGTGKNTEAFF. The DNA of the CDR3 is TGTTCCAGCAGCCCCTGGGGGACAGGGAAGAACACTGAAGCTTTCTTT. This chain joins TRBV7-9 and TRBJ1-1, with 9 bases lining up with TRBD1. Germline-derived CDR1 and CDR2 are SEHNR and FQNEAQ (reference sequence). The CDR3 runs to 16 residues.

This chain connects TRBV10-3 to TRBJ2-3; no reliable D call. Trimming pared 2 bases from V and 1 base from J, leaving 7 bases between. The CDR3 spans 14 residues. Germline lookup yields CDR1 ENHRY and CDR2 SYGVKD. This CDR3 is CAISEPGGTDTQYF. Written as DNA, the CDR3 is TGTGCCATCAGTGAGCCGGGTGGCACAGATACGCAGTATTTT.